This is a list of T cell receptor beta chains from one sample in a study of tumor-infiltrating lymphocytes in localized non-small cell lung cancer. Method: immunoSEQ multiplex PCR; TCRdb's copy keeps in-frame clones and lacks some. The data show 20,000 to 25,000 clones, with approximately 59% seen just once and around 5% held by the top ten. Input material: lung tumor tissue. The receptors shown here come from a human donor with non-small cell lung cancer. The CDR3 runs from the conserved cysteine through the conserved F or W. Each record gives: J gene, CDR3 length, D gene, clone size, V gene, CDR3 DNA, CDR3 protein. A D gene is named only where the DNA matches it firmly. Some rows mark clone size as missing; the rest say once, few, many or name a class of expanded clone.

TRBJ1-4,14,-,-,TRBV14,TGTGCCAGCAGCCAGGGGGCTATTTCGGAAAAACTGTTTTTT,CASSQGAISEKLFF
TRBJ1-1,14,-,-,TRBV5-6,TGTGCCAGCAGCTTGGGGGTGAAGAACACTGAAGCTTTCTTT,CASSLGVKNTEAFF
TRBJ2-7,14,-,once,TRBV6-5,TGTGCCAGCACCCTTACCGACCCGTACTACGAGCAGTACTTC,CASTLTDPYYEQYF
TRBJ2-1,16,TRBD1,-,TRBV5-1,TGCGCCAGCAGCCCCCGGGACAGTAGCTCCTACAATGAGCAGTTCTTC,CASSPRDSSSYNEQFF
TRBJ1-2,15,-,-,TRBV19,TGTGCCAGTACCCCATCGTACTCGGAGGTGGATGGCTACACCTTC,CASTPSYSEVDGYTF
TRBJ2-3,14,TRBD2,-,TRBV6-1,TGTGCCAGCAGTGGGGGACTAGGCGGAGATACGCAGTATTTT,CASSGGLGGDTQYF
TRBJ2-5,12,-,-,TRBV29-1,TGCAGCATGGACCTTGCGGGTGGGACCCAGTACTTC,CSMDLAGGTQYF
TRBJ2-2,16,TRBD2,-,TRBV9,TGTGCCAGCAGCACCCAAGCGGGACCGAACACCGGGGAGCTGTTTTTT,CASSTQAGPNTGELFF
TRBJ2-7,16,-,once,TRBV5-1,TGCGCCAGCAGCTTACCTCTAGGAGGGGGACCCTACGAGCAGTACTTC,CASSLPLGGGPYEQYF
TRBJ1-2,15,TRBD1,-,TRBV5-1,TGCGCCAGCAGCTTAGAGACAGGGGGCGACTATGGCTACACCTTC,CASSLETGGDYGYTF
TRBJ2-1,17,TRBD2,-,TRBV7-3,TGTGCCAGCAGCCAAAGGGCGGGGGGGATTTCCTACAATGAGCAGTTCTTC,CASSQRAGGISYNEQFF
TRBJ1-1,15,-,few,TRBV4-2,TGTGCCAGCAGCAGTGACAGGAGCCGGAACACTGAAGCTTTCTTT,CASSSDRSRNTEAFF
TRBJ1-2,15,TRBD1,-,TRBV4-1,TGCGCCAGCAGCCAAGACGGGGACAGCTTCTATGGCTACACCTTC,CASSQDGDSFYGYTF
TRBJ2-1,11,-,-,TRBV29-1,TGCAGCGTAAAGGAAATTACTGAGCAGTTCTTC,CSVKEITEQFF
TRBJ2-2,13,-,few,TRBV25-1,TGTGCCAGCAGCGGGGCGGGCACCGGGGAGCTGTTTTTT,CASSGAGTGELFF
TRBJ1-2,14,-,once,TRBV7-9,TGTGCCAGCAGCTTAGATGGGGGAGCTTATGGCTACACCTTC,CASSLDGGAYGYTF
TRBJ1-1,14,-,-,TRBV5-1,TGCGCCAGCAGCTCTGGAGGGGCAGGGGCTGAAGCTTTCTTT,CASSSGGAGAEAFF
TRBJ1-5,15,-,-,TRBV6-1,TGTGCCAGCAGATCTCCATGGGGAGGAGACCAGCCCCAGCATTTT,CASRSPWGGDQPQHF
TRBJ2-5,18,-,once,TRBV9,TGTGCCAGCAGCGTAGTCCTGAGGTGGCCCGACCTTAAAGAGACCCAGTACTTC,CASSVVLRWPDLKETQYF
TRBJ2-2,14,-,-,TRBV7-2,TGTGCCAGCAGCTTAGGGTGGGCCGCCGGGGAGCTGTTTTTT,CASSLGWAAGELFF
TRBJ2-3,15,-,-,TRBV9,TGTGCCAGCAATACCCGCGGGGAGTTCACAGATACGCAGTATTTT,CASNTRGEFTDTQYF
TRBJ2-2,16,-,-,TRBV7-3,TGTGCCAGCAGCTTAAACGCGGGGTTGGGAACCGGGGAGCTGTTTTTT,CASSLNAGLGTGELFF
TRBJ2-3,15,TRBD2,few,TRBV5-4,TGTGCCAGCAGCGCTAGGACTAGCGGGAAAGATACGCAGTATTTT,CASSARTSGKDTQYF
TRBJ1-3,16,-,-,TRBV15,TGTGCCACCAGCAGAGATGCCCAGGGTACTGGAAACACCATATATTTT,CATSRDAQGTGNTIYF
TRBJ2-1,16,-,few,TRBV9,TGTGCCAGCAGCCATAGACTCGACTACAATTACAATGAGCAGTTCTTC,CASSHRLDYNYNEQFF
TRBJ2-7,15,TRBD2,-,TRBV2,TGTGCCAGCAGTGAAGCGCCTAGCGGAGCCTACGAGCAGTACTTC,CASSEAPSGAYEQYF
TRBJ2-1,19,TRBD2,once,TRBV27,TGTGCCAGCAGTTTACGTGGGCTAGCGGGAGGACTGCCATTCCATGAGCAGTTCTTC,CASSLRGLAGGLPFHEQFF
TRBJ2-3,15,TRBD2,-,TRBV2,TGTGCCAGCAGTGGCGGTAGCGGGAGCACAGATACGCAGTATTTT,CASSGGSGSTDTQYF
TRBJ2-5,13,-,few,TRBV19,TGTGCCAGTACTAAGACTGGGGCAGAGACCCAGTACTTC,CASTKTGAETQYF
TRBJ1-1,13,-,few,TRBV18,TGTGCCAGCTCACAACAGGGTTCCACTGAAGCTTTCTTT,CASSQQGSTEAFF
TRBJ2-7,12,TRBD1,-,TRBV30,TGTGCCTATTCGACAGGGGGCTACGAGCAGTACTTC,CAYSTGGYEQYF
TRBJ2-3,13,-,few,TRBV9,TGTGCCAGCAGCGTAGTAGGGACAGATACGCAGTATTTT,CASSVVGTDTQYF
TRBJ1-2,16,TRBD1,-,TRBV27,TGTGCCAGCAGTTTAGTAGGGCAGGGGGCGAGCTATGGCTACACCTTC,CASSLVGQGASYGYTF
TRBJ2-2,14,-,medium-sized,TRBV6-4,TGTGCCAGCAGTCGGACTACAAACACCGGGGAGCTGTTTTTT,CASSRTTNTGELFF
TRBJ1-2,14,-,-,TRBV14,TGTGCCAGCAGCCAAGATAGGGCGGACTATGGCTACACCTTC,CASSQDRADYGYTF
TRBJ1-2,16,-,few,TRBV2,TGTGCCAGCAGTGAAGCGCCAGGGAGTGCTAACTATGGCTACACCTTC,CASSEAPGSANYGYTF
TRBJ2-7,13,-,-,TRBV6-1,TGTGCCAGCAGTGAAGACAGGAGAGGCGAGCAGTACTTC,CASSEDRRGEQYF
TRBJ2-1,14,-,once,TRBV7-8,TGTGCCAGCAGCTTAGTGGGCGGGAACAGTGAGCAGTTCTTC,CASSLVGGNSEQFF
TRBJ1-2,14,-,-,TRBV30,TGTGCCTGGAGTGTACAGGGTGCTTTACATGGCTACACCTTC,CAWSVQGALHGYTF
TRBJ2-7,11,-,-,TRBV21-1,TGTGCCAGCAGCAAAGGCATGGAGCAGTACTTC,CASSKGMEQYF
TRBJ2-6,15,-,-,TRBV5-1,TGCGCCAGCAGCTCCGGGGGTTCTGGGGCCAACGTCCTGACTTTC,CASSSGGSGANVLTF
TRBJ2-1,14,TRBD2,few,TRBV6-4,TGTGCCAGCAGTGACTCGAGACTAGCGAATGAGCAGTTCTTC,CASSDSRLANEQFF
TRBJ1-1,13,-,-,TRBV2,TGTGCCAGCAGAAGTCAGGGGAGCACTGAAGCTTTCTTT,CASRSQGSTEAFF
TRBJ2-1,14,-,few,TRBV7-3,TGTGCCAGCAGCTTCGGTGGCAGCTACAATGAGCAGTTCTTC,CASSFGGSYNEQFF
TRBJ2-7,14,-,-,TRBV5-1,TGCGCCAGCAGCTTGGGGCAGGGTGGAGGCGAGCAGTACTTC,CASSLGQGGGEQYF
TRBJ2-5,17,TRBD2,-,TRBV28,TGTGCCAGCAGTTTATGGACTAGCGGGAGGAATGGAGAGACCCAGTACTTC,CASSLWTSGRNGETQYF
TRBJ1-4,15,TRBD1,-,TRBV6-1,TGTGCCAGCAGTGAACCGGGACAGGGCACTGAAAAACTGTTTTTT,CASSEPGQGTEKLFF
TRBJ2-2,14,-,-,TRBV19,TGTGCCAGTAGTATTAACAGGGACACCGGGGAGCTGTTTTTT,CASSINRDTGELFF
TRBJ1-2,14,-,-,TRBV5-6,TGTGCCAGCAGCAACCGGGCCACTAACTATGGCTACACCTTC,CASSNRATNYGYTF
TRBJ1-5,16,-,large,TRBV23-1,TGCGCCAGCAGTCACCTCGAGGGTAGAAGCAATCAGCCCCAGCATTTT,CASSHLEGRSNQPQHF
TRBJ1-1,13,TRBD1,-,TRBV18,TGTGCCAGCTCTCTAGACAGGGACACTGAAGCTTTCTTT,CASSLDRDTEAFF
TRBJ2-7,15,TRBD2,-,TRBV5-8,TGTGCCAGCAGCTTACCTAGCGGGAGTAATTACGAGCAGTACTTC,CASSLPSGSNYEQYF
TRBJ1-1,17,-,-,TRBV28,TGTGCCAGCAGTGCAGACAGCTTAGCTTCTTTGGGGACTGAAGCTTTCTTT,CASSADSLASLGTEAFF
TRBJ2-2,18,-,few,TRBV19,TGTGCCCCCGGTCGGAGGGTTCACCATTATGCGAACACCGGGGAGCTGTTTTTT,CAPGRRVHHYANTGELFF
TRBJ1-2,12,-,-,TRBV9,TGTGCCAGCAGCGGGACGACCTATGGCTACACCTTC,CASSGTTYGYTF
TRBJ2-7,15,TRBD1,-,TRBV7-9,TGTGCCAGCAGCTTAGAGACAGGGGTGGCCTACGAGCAGTACTTC,CASSLETGVAYEQYF
TRBJ2-7,14,TRBD1,-,TRBV7-9,TGTGCCAGCAGCTCACCGACAGGGTCTGGAGAGCAGTACTTC,CASSSPTGSGEQYF
TRBJ1-2,15,TRBD1,-,TRBV10-3,TGTGCCATCAGTGACCTGGCACAGGGGGGCTATGGCTACACCTTC,CAISDLAQGGYGYTF
TRBJ1-1,15,TRBD1,-,TRBV5-4,TGTGCCAGCAGCTTGGGGACAGGGAAGTTTACTGAAGCTTTCTTT,CASSLGTGKFTEAFF